This T cell receptor beta chain was recovered during a study of response to subunit inactivated influenza vaccine. The ends were cut back, 7 bases at V and 2 bases at J, with 16 bases in the middle. Germline assignment: CDR1 LNHNV and CDR2 YYDKDF (reference sequence). The CDR3 is made up of 15 amino acids. MiXCR, run by TCRdb on the RT-PCR reads, gives a single entry per CDR3 protein. The table lists roughly 700,000 distinct CDR3 sequences, more than 15% of them singletons, with about 9.9% in the top ten. As to this clonotype: Antigen unknown.

Whole-study results and caveats: There was a suggestion from the authors that each seasonal influenza vaccination recruits few new T cells.

This sequence was found in a man aged 45-60 years who received an inactivated influenza vaccine. This rearrangement joins TRBV15 to TRBJ2-3; D may be TRBD2 (5 bases). The sequenced sample was PBMCs from blood, obtained roughly 12 days after vaccination. CDR3 nucleotides: TGTGCCACCAACCGTCGGGGTCCATCCACAGATACGCAGTATTTT. Translation: CATNRRGPSTDTQYF. The whole variable domain, remainder taken from reference TRBV15 and TRBJ2-3, is DAMVIQNPRYQVTQFGKPVTLSCSQTLNHNVMYWYQQKSSQAPKLLFHYYDKDFNNEADTPDNFQSRRPNTSFCFLDIRSPGLGDTAMYLCATNRRGPSTDTQYFGPGTRLTVL.